The T cell receptor beta chain described here comes from a study of OX40 agonist ivuxolimab in advanced cancers. Study as a whole: The treatment was a fully human IgG2 OX40 agonist, ivuxolimab. Ivuxolimab, which patients received intravenously every 2 weeks, was dosed at 0.01 to 10 mg/kg.

Notes on this clone: The antigen remains undetermined.

Points from the study as a whole: Mean expanded clone counts were higher in CD8+ than CD4+ T cells.

Trimming took 0 bases from V and 1 from J; bases not matched to a gene: 1. This CDR3 has 16 residues. Germline-derived CDR1 and CDR2 are SGHRS and YFSETQ. Profiling relied on immunoSEQ multiplex PCR, and the TCRdb table lists in-frame clones only, not all of them. This sample has roughly 75,000 clones, with just over 85% found just once. The receptor's source is an adult with an advanced solid tumor such as melanoma, head and neck, liver or kidney cancer. The chain carries TRBV5-1 and TRBJ2-1, with 10 nucleotides matching TRBD2. The source was CD4+ or CD8+ T cells sorted from blood, collected in a trial of the OX40 agonist ivuxolimab. In nucleotides, the CDR3 is TGCGCCAGCAGCTTGGATAGCGGGGGGTCCTACAATGAGCAGTTCTTC. Protein: CASSLDSGGSYNEQFF.